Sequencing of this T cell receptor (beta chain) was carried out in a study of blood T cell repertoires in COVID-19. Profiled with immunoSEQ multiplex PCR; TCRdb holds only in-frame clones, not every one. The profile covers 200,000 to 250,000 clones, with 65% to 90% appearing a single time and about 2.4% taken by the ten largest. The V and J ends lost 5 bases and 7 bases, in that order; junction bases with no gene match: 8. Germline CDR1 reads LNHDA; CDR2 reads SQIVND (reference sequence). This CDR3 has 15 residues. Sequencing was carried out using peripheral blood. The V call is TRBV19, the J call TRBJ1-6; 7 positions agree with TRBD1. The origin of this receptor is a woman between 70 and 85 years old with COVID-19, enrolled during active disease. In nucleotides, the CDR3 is TGTGCCAGTAGTTTCGGACAGGAAGTCAATTCACCCCTCCACTTT. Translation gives CASSFGQEVNSPLHF.